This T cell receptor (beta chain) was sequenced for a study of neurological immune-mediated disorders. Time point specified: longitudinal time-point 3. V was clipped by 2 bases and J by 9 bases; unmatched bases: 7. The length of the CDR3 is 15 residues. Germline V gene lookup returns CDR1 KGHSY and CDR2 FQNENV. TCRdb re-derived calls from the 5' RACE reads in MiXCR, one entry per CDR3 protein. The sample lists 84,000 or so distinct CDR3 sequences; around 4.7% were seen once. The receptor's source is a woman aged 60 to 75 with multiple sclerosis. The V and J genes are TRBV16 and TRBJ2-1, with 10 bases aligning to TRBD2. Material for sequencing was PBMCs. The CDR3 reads CASSQELAGDPEQFF. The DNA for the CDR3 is TGTGCCAGCAGCCAAGAGCTAGCGGGGGACCCTGAGCAGTTCTTC. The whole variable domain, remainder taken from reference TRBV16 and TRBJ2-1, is GEEVAQTPKHLVRGEGQKAKLYCAPIKGHSYVFWYQQVLKNEFKFLISFQNENVFDETGMPKERFSAKCLPNSPCSLEIQATKLEDSAVYFCASSQELAGDPEQFFGPGTRLTVL.